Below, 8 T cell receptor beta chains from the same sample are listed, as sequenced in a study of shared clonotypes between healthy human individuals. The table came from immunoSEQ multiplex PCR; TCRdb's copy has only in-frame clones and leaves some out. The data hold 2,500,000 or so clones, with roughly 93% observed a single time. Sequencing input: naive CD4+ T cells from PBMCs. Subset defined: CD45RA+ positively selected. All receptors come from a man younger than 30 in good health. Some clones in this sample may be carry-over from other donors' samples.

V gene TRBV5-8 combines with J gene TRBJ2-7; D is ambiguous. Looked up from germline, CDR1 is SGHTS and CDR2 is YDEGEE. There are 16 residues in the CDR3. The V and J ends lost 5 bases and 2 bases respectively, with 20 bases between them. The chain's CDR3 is CASRLLPTANTYEQYF. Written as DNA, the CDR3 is TGTGCCAGCAGACTGCTCCCGACGGCGAATACCTACGAGCAGTACTTC.

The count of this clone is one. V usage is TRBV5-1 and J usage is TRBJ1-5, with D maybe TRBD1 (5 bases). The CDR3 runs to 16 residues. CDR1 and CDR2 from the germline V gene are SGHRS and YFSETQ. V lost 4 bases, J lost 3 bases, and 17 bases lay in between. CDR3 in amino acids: CASSPLPQGLNQPQHF. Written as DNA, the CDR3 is TGCGCCAGCAGCCCATTACCTCAGGGACTCAATCAGCCCCAGCATTTT. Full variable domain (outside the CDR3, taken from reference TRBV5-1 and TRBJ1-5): KAGVTQTPRYLIKTRGQQVTLSCSPISGHRSVSWYQQTPGQGLQFLFEYFSETQRNKGNFPGRFSGRQFSNSRSEMNVSTLELGDSALYLCASSPLPQGLNQPQHFGDGTRLSIL.

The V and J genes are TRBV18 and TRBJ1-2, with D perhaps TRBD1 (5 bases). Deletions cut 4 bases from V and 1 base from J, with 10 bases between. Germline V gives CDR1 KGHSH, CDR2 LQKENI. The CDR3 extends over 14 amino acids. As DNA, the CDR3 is TGTGCCAGCTCACAGGGACTGTTTAACTATGGCTACACCTTC. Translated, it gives CASSQGLFNYGYTF.

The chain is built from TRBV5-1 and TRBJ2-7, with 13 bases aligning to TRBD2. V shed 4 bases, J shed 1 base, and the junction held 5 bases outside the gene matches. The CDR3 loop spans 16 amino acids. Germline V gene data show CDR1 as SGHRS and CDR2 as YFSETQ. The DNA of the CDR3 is TGCGCCAGCAGCCCTGGGACTAGCGGGACATCCTACGAGCAGTACTTC. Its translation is CASSPGTSGTSYEQYF.

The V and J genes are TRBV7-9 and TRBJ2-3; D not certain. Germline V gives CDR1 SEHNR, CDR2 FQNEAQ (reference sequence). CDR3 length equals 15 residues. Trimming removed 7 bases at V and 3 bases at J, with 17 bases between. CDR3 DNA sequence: TGTGCCAGCACCGTTCTGACCTCGACTACAGATACGCAGTATTTT. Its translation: CASTVLTSTTDTQYF.

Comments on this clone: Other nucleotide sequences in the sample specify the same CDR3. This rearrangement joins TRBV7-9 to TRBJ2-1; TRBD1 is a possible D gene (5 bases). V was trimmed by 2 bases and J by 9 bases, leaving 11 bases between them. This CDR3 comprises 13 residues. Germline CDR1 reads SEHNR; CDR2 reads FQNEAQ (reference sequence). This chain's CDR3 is CASSLSRVSEQFF. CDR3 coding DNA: TGTGCCAGCAGCTTATCCAGGGTCAGTGAGCAGTTCTTC.

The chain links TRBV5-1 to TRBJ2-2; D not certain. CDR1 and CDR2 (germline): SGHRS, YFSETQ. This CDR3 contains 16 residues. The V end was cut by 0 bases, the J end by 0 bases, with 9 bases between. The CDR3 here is CASSLVGDANTGELFF. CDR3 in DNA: TGCGCCAGCAGCTTGGTGGGTGATGCGAACACCGGGGAGCTGTTTTTT.

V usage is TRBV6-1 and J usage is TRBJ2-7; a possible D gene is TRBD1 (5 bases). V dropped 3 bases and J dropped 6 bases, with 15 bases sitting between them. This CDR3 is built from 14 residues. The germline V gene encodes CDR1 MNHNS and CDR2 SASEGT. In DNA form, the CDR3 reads TGTGCCAGCAGTGATCTAAGGGGCGCTAGCGAGCAGTACTTC. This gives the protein CASSDLRGASEQYF.